This TCR beta chain was retrieved from a study of sequential checkpoint blockade in melanoma. Study overall: First-line arms were nivolumab then ipilimumab, or the reverse, randomized 1:1. Each arm's sequence ended with maintenance nivolumab.

Produced via immunoSEQ multiplex PCR; TCRdb's table is partial and in-frame only. The sample includes some 7,200 clones, approximately 78% of them seen just once. As to treatment: randomized to nivolumab then ipilimumab (arm A) or the reverse (arm B). DNA-damaging chemotherapy had not been given to any patient beforehand. PBMC sorting kept live CD3+CD8+ cells without CD19 or CD56. With V trimmed by 6 bases and J by 4 bases, 8 bases remained unmatched. CDR1 is SQVTM, CDR2 ANQGSEA, per germline. This CDR3 spans 15 amino acids. The chain has TRBV29-1 and TRBJ2-5; the match to TRBD2 covers 13 bases. The clonotype originates from a human donor with melanoma. The material was CD8+ T cells sorted from blood (inferred from file names), obtained from a patient given nivolumab and ipilimumab in sequence. Here the CDR3 DNA reads TGCAGCGTCGGACTAGCGGGAGCGAAGGGAGAGACCCAGTACTTC. Protein: CSVGLAGAKGETQYF.